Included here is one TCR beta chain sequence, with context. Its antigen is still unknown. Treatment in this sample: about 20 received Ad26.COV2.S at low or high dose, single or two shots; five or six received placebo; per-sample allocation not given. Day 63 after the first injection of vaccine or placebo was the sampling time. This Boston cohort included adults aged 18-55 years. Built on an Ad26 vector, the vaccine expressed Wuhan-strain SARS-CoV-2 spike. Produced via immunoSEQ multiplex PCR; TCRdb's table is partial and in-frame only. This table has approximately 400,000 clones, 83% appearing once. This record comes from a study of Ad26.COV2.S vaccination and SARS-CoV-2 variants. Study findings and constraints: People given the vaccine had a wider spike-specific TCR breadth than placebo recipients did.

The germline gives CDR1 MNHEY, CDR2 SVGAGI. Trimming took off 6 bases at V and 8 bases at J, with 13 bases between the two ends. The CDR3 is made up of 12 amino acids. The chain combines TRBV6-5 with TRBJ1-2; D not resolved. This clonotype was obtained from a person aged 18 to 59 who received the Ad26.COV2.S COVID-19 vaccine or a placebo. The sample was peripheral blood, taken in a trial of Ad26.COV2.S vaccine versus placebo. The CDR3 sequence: CASRDPSRGYTF. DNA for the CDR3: TGTGCCAGCAGGGACCCGTCTCGGGGCTACACCTTC.